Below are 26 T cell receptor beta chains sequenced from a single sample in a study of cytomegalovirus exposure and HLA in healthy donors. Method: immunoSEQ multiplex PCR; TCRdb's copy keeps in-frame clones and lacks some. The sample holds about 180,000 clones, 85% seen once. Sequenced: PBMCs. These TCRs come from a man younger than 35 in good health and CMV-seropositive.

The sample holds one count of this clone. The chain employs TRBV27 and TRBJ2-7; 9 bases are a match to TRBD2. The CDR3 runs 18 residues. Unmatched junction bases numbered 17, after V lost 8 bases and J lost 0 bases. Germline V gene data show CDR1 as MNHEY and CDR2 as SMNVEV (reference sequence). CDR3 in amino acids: CASGRRLAGLASSYEQYF. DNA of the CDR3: TGTGCCAGCGGCCGCCGGCTAGCGGGACTCGCTAGCTCCTACGAGCAGTACTTC.

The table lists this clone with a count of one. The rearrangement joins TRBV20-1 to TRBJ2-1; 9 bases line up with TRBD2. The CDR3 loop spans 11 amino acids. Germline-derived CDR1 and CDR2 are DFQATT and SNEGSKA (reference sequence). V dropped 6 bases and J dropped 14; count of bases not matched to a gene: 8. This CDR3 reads CSATLGGREFF. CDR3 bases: TGCAGTGCCACCTTAGGCGGGAGGGAGTTCTTC.

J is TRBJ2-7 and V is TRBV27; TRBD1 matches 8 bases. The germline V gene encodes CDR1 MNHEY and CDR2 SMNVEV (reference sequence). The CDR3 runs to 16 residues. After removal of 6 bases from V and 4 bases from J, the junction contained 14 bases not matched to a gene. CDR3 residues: CASSPRPGQAGYEQYF. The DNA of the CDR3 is TGTGCCAGCAGCCCTCGACCGGGACAGGCCGGGTACGAGCAGTACTTC.

The CDR3 loop is CASSPGQGGWYGYTF. The CDR3 nucleotides read TGCGCCAGCAGCCCGGGACAGGGGGGGTGGTATGGCTACACCTTC. V gene TRBV4-1 combines with J gene TRBJ1-2, with TRBD1 matching 11 bases. CDR1 and CDR2 (germline): MGHRA, YSYEKL. V shed 4 bases, J shed 5 bases, and the junction held 6 bases outside the gene matches. The CDR3 loop spans 15 amino acids.

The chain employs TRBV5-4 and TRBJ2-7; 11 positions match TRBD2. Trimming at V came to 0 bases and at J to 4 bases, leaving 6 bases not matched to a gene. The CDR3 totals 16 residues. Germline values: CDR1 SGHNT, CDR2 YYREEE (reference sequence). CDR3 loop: CASSLEVSGRGYEQYF. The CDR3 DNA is TGTGCCAGCAGCTTGGAGGTTAGCGGGAGGGGGTACGAGCAGTACTTC.

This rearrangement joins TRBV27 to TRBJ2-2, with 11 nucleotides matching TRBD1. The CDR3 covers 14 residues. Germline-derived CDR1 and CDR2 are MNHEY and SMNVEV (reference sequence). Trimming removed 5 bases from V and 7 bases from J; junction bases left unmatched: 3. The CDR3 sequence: CASSAGQGVGELFF. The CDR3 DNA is TGTGCCAGCAGTGCGGGACAGGGGGTCGGGGAGCTGTTTTTT.

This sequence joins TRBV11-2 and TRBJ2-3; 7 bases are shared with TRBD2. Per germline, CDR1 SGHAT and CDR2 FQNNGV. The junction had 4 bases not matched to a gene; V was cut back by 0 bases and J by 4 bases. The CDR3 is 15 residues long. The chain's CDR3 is CASSLETSVPDTQYF. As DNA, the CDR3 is TGTGCCAGCAGCTTAGAAACTAGCGTCCCAGATACGCAGTATTTT.

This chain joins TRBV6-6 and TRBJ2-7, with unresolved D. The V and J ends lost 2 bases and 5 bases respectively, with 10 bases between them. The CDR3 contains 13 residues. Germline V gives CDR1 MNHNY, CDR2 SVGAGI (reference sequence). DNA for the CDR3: TGTGCCAGCAGTTACGAGGTAATCCACGAGCAGTACTTC. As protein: CASSYEVIHEQYF.

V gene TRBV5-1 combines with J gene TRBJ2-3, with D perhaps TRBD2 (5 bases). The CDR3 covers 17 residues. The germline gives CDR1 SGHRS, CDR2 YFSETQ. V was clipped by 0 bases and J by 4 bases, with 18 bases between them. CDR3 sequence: CASSLGRSGLGSDTQYF. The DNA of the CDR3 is TGCGCCAGCAGCTTGGGGCGCTCGGGGTTGGGTTCAGATACGCAGTATTTT.

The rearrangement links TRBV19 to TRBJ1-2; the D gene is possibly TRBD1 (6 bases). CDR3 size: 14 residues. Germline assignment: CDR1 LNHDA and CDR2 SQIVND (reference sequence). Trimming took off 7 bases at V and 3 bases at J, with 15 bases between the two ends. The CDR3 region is CASTSGTRYYGYTF. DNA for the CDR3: TGTGCCAGTACCTCCGGGACAAGATACTATGGCTACACCTTC.

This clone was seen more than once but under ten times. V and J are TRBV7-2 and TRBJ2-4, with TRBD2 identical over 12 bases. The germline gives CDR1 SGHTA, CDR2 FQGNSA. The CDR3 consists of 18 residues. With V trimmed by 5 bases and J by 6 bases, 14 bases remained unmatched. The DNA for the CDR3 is TGTGCCAGCAGCCCTGCAGCGCTAGCGGGGGGGCGGGGAAACATTCAGTACTTC. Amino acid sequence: CASSPAALAGGRGNIQYF.

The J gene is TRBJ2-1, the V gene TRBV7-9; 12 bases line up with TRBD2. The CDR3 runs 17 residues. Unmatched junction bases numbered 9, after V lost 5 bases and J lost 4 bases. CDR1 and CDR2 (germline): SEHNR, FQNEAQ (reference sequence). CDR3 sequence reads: CASSPPTSGRTYNEQFF. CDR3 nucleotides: TGTGCCAGCAGCCCCCCAACTAGCGGGAGGACGTACAATGAGCAGTTCTTC.

The CDR3 region is CASSMRDSGRQPQHF. DNA of the CDR3: TGTGCCAGTAGTATGCGGGACAGTGGGCGTCAGCCCCAGCATTTT. The V gene is TRBV19, the J gene TRBJ1-5; 7 bases fit TRBD1. The CDR3 totals 15 residues. Germline trimming cut 3 bases from V and 6 bases from J; bases unmatched to any gene: 8. The germline CDR1 and CDR2 sequences are LNHDA and SQIVND (reference sequence).

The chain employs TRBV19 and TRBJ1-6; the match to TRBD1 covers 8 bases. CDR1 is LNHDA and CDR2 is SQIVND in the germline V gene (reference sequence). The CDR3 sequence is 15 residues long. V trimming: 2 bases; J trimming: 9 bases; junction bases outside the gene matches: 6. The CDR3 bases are TGTGCCAGTAGTATACAAAGGACAGGGAGTTCACCCCTCCACTTT. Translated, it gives CASSIQRTGSSPLHF.

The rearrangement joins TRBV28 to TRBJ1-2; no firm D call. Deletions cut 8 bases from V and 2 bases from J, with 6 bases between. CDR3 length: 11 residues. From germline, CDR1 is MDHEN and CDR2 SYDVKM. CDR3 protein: CASEQNYGYTF. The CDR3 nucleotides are TGTGCCAGCGAACAGAACTATGGCTACACCTTC.

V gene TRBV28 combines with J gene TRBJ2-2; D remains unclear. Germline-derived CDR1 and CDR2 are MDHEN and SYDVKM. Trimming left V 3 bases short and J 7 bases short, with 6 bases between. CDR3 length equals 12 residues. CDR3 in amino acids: CASSFGVGELFF. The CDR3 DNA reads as TGTGCCAGCAGTTTTGGAGTCGGGGAGCTGTTTTTT. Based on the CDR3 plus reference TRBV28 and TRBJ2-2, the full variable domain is DVKVTQSSRYLVKRTGEKVFLECVQDMDHENMFWYRQDPGLGLRLIYFSYDVKMKEKGDIPEGYSVSREKKERFSLILESASTNQTSMYLCASSFGVGELFFGEGSRLTVL.

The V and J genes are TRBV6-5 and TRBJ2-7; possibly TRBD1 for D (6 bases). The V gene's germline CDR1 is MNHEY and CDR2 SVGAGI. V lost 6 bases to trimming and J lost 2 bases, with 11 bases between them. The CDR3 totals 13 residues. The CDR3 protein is CASRVQGTYEQYF. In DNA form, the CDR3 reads TGTGCCAGCAGGGTCCAGGGGACCTACGAGCAGTACTTC.

The CDR3 loop reads CASSPRDRNQPQHF. For the CDR3, the DNA is TGTGCCAGCTCACCACGAGACAGGAATCAGCCCCAGCATTTT. This rearrangement joins TRBV18 to TRBJ1-5; tentative D call: TRBD1 (6 bases). V lost 1 base and J lost 4, with 8 bases in between. Germline V gene sequence: CDR1 KGHSH, CDR2 LQKENI. CDR3 length: 14 amino acids.

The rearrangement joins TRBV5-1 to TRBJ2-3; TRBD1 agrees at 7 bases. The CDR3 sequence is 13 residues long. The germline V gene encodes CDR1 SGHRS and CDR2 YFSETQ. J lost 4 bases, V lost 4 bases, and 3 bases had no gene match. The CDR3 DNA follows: TGCGCCAGCAGCGGCCAGGGGGCAGATACGCAGTATTTT. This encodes CASSGQGADTQYF.

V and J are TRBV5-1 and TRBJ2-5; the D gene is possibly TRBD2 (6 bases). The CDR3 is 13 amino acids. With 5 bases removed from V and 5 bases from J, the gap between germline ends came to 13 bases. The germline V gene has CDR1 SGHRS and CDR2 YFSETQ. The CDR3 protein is CASRRLGDETQYF. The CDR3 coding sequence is TGCGCCAGCAGGCGACTAGGCGATGAGACCCAGTACTTC.

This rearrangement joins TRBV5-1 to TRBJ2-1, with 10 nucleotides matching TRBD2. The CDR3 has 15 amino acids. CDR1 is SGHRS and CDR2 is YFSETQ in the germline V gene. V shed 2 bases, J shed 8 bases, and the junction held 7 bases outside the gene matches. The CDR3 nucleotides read TGCGCCAGCAGCTTAGTAGCGGGGGGTATGGATGAGCAGTTCTTC. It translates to CASSLVAGGMDEQFF.

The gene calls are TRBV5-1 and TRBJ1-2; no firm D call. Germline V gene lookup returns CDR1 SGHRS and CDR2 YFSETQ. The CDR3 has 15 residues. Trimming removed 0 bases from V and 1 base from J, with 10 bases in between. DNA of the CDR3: TGCGCCAGCAGCTTGGACCCGAGCCTTAACTATGGCTACACCTTC. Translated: CASSLDPSLNYGYTF.

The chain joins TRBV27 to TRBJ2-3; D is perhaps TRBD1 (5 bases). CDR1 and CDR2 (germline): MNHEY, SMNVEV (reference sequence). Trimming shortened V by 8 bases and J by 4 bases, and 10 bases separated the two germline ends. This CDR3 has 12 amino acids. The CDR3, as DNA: TGTGCCAGCCAGGGTGGCGCAGATACGCAGTATTTT. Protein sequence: CASQGGADTQYF.

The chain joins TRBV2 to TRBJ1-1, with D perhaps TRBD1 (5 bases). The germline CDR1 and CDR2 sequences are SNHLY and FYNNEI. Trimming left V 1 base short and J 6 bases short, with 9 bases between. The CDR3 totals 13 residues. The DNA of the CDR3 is TGTGCCAGCAGTGAAGTGGGCAGGGCTGAAGCTTTCTTT. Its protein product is CASSEVGRAEAFF.

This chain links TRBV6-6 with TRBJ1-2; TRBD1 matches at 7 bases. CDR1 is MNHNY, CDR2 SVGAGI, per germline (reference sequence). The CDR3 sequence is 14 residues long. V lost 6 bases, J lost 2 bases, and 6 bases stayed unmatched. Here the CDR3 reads CASRETGSNYGYTF. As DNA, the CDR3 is TGTGCCAGCAGGGAGACAGGGTCGAACTATGGCTACACCTTC.

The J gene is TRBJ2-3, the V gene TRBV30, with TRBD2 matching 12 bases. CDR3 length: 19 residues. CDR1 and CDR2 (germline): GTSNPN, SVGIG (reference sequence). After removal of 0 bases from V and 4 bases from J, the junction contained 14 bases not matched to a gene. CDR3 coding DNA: TGTGCCTGGAGTGTAAGCCTAGCGGGAGGGCAGGGGTCTCCAGATACGCAGTATTTT. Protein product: CAWSVSLAGGQGSPDTQYF.